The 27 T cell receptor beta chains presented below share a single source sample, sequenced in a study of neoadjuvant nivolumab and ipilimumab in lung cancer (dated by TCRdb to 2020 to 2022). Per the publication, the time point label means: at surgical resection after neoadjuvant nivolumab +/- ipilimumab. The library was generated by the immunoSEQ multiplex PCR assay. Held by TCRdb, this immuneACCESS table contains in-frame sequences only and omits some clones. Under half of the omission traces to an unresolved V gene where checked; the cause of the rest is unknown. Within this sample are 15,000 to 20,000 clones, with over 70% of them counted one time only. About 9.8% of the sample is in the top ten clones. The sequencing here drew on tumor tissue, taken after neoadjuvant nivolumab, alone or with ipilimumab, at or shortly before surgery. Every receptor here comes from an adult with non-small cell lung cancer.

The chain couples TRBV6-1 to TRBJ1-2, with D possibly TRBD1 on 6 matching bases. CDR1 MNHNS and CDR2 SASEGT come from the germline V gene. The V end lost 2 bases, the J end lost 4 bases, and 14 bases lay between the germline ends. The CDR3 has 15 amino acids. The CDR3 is CASSETGRRGYGYTF. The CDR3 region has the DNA TGTGCCAGCAGTGAAACAGGGCGGAGGGGCTATGGCTACACCTTC.

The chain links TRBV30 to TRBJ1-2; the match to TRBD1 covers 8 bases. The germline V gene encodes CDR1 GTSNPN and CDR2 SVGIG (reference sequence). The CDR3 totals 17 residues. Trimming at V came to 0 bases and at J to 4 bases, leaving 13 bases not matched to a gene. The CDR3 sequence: CAWSVRGIRGTGYGYTF. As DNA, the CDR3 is TGTGCCTGGAGTGTAAGGGGTATTCGGGGGACAGGCTATGGCTACACCTTC.

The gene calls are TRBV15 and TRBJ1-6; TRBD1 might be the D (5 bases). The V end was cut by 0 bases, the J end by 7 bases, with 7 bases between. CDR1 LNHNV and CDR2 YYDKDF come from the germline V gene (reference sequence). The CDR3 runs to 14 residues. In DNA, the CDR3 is TGTGCCACCAGCAGAGAGGGGGTCAATTCACCCCTCCACTTT. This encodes CATSREGVNSPLHF.

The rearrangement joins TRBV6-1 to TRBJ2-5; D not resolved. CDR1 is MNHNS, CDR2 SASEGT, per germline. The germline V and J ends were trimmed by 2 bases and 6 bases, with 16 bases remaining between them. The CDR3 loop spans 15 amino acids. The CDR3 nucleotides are TGTGCCAGCAGTGAACCCCTGGGCGGTCAAAAGACCCAGTACTTC. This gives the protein CASSEPLGGQKTQYF.

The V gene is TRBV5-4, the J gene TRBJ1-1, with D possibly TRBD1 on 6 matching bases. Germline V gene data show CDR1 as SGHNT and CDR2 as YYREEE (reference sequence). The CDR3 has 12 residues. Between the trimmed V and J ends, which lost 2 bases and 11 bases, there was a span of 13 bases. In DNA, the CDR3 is TGTGCCAGCAGCTTTGAACAGGGTGGGGCTTTCTTT. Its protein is CASSFEQGGAFF.

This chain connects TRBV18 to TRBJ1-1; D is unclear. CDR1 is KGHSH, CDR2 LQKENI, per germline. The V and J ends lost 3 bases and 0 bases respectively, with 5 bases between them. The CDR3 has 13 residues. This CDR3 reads CASSPSMNTEAFF. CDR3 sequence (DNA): TGTGCCAGCTCACCGTCGATGAACACTGAAGCTTTCTTT. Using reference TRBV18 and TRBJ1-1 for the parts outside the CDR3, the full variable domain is NAGVMQNPRHLVRRRGQEARLRCSPMKGHSHVYWYRQLPEEGLKFMVYLQKENIIDESGMPKERFSAEFPKEGPSILRIQQVVRGDSAAYFCASSPSMNTEAFFGQGTRLTVV.

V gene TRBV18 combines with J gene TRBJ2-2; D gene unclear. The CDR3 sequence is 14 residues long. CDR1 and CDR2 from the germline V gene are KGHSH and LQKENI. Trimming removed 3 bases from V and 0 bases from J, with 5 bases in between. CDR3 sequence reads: CASSPRANTGELFF. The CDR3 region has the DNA TGTGCCAGCTCACCCCGGGCGAACACCGGGGAGCTGTTTTTT.

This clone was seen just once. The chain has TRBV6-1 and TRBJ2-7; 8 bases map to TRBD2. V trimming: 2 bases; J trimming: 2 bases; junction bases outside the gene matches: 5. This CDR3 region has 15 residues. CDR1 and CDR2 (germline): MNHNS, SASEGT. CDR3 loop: CASSEIGGAAYEQYF. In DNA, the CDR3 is TGTGCCAGCAGTGAAATCGGGGGGGCCGCCTACGAGCAGTACTTC.

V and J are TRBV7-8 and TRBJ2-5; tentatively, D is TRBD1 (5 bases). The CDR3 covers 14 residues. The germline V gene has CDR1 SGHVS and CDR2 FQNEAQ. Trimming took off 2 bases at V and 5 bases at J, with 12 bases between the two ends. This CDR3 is CASSLRGGDETQYF. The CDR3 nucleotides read TGTGCCAGCAGCTTAAGGGGCGGCGACGAGACCCAGTACTTC.

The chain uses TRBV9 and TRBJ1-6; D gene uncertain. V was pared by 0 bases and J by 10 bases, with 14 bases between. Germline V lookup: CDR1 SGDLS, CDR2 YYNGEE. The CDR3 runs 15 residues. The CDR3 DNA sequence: TGTGCCAGCAGCGTAGGGCACCGTGATCTGTCACCCCTCCACTTT. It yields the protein CASSVGHRDLSPLHF.

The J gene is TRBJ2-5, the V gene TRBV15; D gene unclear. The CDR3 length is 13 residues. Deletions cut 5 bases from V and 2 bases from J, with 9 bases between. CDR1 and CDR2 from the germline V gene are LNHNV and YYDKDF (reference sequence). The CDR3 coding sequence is TGTGCCACCAGCTTAATGGGGCAAGAGACCCAGTACTTC. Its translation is CATSLMGQETQYF.

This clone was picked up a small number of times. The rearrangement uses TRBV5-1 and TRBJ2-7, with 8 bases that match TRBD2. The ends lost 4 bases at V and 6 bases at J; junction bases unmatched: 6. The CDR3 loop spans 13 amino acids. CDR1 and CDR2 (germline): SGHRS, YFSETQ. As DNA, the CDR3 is TGCGCCAGCAGCAGAGACGGGGGGGGCGAGCAGTACTTC. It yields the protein CASSRDGGGEQYF.

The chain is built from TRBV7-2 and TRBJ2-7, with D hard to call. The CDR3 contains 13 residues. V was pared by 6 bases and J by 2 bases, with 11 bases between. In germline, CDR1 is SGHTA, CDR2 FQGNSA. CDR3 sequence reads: CASRSASTYEQYF. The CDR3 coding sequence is TGTGCCAGCAGGAGCGCGTCAACCTACGAGCAGTACTTC.

The CDR3 protein is CASSFWDTGELFF. Here the CDR3 DNA reads TGTGCCAGCAGCTTTTGGGACACCGGGGAGCTGTTTTTT. V gene TRBV5-5 combines with J gene TRBJ2-2, with unresolved D. The ends were cut back, 2 bases at V and 3 bases at J, with 5 bases in the middle. The CDR3 has 13 residues. Germline V CDR1 and CDR2: SGHKS, YYEKEE (reference sequence). Complete variable domain (other parts from reference TRBV5-5 and TRBJ2-2): DAGVTQSPTHLIKTRGQQVTLRCSPISGHKSVSWYQQVLGQGPQFIFQYYEKEERGRGNFPDRFSARQFPNYSSELNVNALLLGDSALYLCASSFWDTGELFFGEGSRLTVL.

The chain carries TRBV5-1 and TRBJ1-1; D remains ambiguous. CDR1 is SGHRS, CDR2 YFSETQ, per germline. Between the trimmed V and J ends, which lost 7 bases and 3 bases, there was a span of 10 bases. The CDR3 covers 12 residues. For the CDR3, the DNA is TGCGCCAGCCGTTATGGGGACACTGAAGCTTTCTTT. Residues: CASRYGDTEAFF.

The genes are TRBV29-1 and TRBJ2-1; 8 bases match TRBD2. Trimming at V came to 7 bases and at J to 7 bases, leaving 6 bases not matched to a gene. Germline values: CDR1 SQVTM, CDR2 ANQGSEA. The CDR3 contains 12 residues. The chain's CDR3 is CSALRGGNEQFF. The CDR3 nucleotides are TGCAGCGCCCTCCGGGGGGGAAATGAGCAGTTCTTC.

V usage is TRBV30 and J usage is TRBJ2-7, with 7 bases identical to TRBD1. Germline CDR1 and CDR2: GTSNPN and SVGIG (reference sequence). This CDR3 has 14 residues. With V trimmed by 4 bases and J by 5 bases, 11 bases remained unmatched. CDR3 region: CAWTSIDRVNEQYF. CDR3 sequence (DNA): TGTGCCTGGACCTCAATAGACAGGGTCAACGAGCAGTACTTC. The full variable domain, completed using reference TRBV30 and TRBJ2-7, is SQTIHQWPATLVQPVGSPLSLECTVEGTSNPNLYWYRQAAGRGLQLLFYSVGIGQISSEVPQNLSASRPQDRQFILSSKKLLLSDSGFYLCAWTSIDRVNEQYFGPGTRLTVT.

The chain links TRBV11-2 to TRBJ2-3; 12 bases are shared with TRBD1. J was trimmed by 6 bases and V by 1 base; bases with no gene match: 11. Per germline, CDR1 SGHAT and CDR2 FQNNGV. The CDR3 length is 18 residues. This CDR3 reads CASSLAHRGQGATDTQYF. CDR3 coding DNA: TGTGCCAGCAGCTTAGCCCATCGGGGACAGGGGGCAACGGATACGCAGTATTTT. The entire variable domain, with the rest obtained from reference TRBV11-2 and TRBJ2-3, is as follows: EAGVAQSPRYKIIEKRQSVAFWCNPISGHATLYWYQQILGQGPKLLIQFQNNGVVDDSQLPKDRFSAERLKGVDSTLKIQPAKLEDSAVYLCASSLAHRGQGATDTQYFGPGTRLTVL.

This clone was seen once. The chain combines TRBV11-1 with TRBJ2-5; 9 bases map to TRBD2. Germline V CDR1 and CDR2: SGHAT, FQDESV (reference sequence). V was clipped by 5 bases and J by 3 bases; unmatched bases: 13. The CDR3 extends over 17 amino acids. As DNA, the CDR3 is TGTGCCAGCAGCCCGGGAGCGAGCGGGGGGTCGAAAGAGACCCAGTACTTC. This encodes CASSPGASGGSKETQYF.

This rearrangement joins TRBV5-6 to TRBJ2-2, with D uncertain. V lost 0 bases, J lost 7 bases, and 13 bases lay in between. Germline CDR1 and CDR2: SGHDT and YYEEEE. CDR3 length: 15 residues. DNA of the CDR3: TGTGCCAGCAGCTTGGGGCTGGGCCTGAGCGGGGAGCTGTTTTTT. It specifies CASSLGLGLSGELFF.

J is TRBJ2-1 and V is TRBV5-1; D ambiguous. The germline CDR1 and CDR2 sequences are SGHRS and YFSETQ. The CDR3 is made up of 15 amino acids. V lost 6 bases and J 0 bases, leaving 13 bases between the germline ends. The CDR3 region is CASKGDGSSYNEQFF. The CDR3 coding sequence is TGCGCCAGCAAAGGAGATGGTAGCTCCTACAATGAGCAGTTCTTC.

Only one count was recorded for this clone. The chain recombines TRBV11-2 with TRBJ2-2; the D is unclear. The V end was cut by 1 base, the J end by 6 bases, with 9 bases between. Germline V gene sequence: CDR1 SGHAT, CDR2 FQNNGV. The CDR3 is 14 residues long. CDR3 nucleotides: TGTGCCAGCAGCTTAGGTCTCGCAGCCGGGGAGCTGTTTTTT. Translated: CASSLGLAAGELFF.

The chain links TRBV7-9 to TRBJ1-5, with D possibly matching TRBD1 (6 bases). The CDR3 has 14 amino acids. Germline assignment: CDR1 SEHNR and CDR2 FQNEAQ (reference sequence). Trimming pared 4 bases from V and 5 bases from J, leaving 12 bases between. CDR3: CASSSEGGDQPQHF. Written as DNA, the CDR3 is TGTGCCAGCAGCTCCGAGGGGGGCGATCAGCCCCAGCATTTT.

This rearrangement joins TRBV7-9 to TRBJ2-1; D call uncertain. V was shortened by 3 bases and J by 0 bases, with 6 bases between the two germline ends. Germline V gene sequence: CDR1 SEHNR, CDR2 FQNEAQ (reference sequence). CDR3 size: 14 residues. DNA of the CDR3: TGTGCCAGCAGCTTGACAAGCTCCTACAATGAGCAGTTCTTC. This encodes CASSLTSSYNEQFF.

The CDR3 bases are TGTGCCAGCAGTTACTCGGGCCCACCCAGTTCACCCCTCCACTTT. Translation gives CASSYSGPPSSPLHF. The rearrangement links TRBV6-5 to TRBJ1-6; no clear D gene. Germline V gene data show CDR1 as MNHEY and CDR2 as SVGAGI. With 0 bases removed from V and 9 bases from J, the gap between germline ends came to 12 bases. The CDR3 length is 15 residues.

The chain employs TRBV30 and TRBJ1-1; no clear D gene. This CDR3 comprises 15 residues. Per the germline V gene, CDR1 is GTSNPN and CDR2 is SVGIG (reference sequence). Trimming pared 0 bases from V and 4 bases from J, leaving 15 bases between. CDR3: CAWSVRRPTLTEAFF. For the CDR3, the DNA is TGTGCCTGGAGTGTAAGGCGGCCAACTCTCACTGAAGCTTTCTTT.

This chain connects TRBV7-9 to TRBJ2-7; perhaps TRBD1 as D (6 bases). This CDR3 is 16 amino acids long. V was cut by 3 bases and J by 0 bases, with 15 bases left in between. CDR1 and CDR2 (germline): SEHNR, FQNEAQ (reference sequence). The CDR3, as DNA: TGTGCCAGCAGCTTTGGTACAGGGAGTACCTCCTACGAGCAGTACTTC. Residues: CASSFGTGSTSYEQYF.